These 6 T cell receptor beta chains originate from one sample sequenced in a study of blood T cell repertoires in COVID-19. Repertoires were generated with immunoSEQ multiplex PCR, while TCRdb's copy carries only in-frame clones and drops some. Counted here are over 5,500 clones, around 90% occurring once; the ten biggest clones make up roughly 22%. Sequences were obtained from peripheral blood. These receptors originate from a human donor in a cohort sampled during active COVID-19.

The chain recombines TRBV5-1 with TRBJ1-1, with 8 bases that match TRBD1. V shed 5 bases and J 1 base; nucleotides not matched to a gene: 16. The CDR3 spans 18 residues. CDR1 is SGHRS and CDR2 is YFSETQ in the germline V gene. The CDR3 DNA reads as TGCGCCAGCAGTCCGGGATGGGGGCTCGGACAGGGGAACACTGAAGCTTTCTTT. Its protein is CASSPGWGLGQGNTEAFF.

The chain recombines TRBV7-2 with TRBJ2-7; the D gene is possibly TRBD1 (6 bases). The CDR3 has 13 residues. V was pared by 5 bases and J by 1 base, with 9 bases between. Germline V gene data show CDR1 as SGHTA and CDR2 as FQGNSA. In nucleotides, the CDR3 is TGTGCCAGCAGCGTCGACAGGTCCTACGAGCAGTACTTC. Protein: CASSVDRSYEQYF.

The V call is TRBV7-9, the J call TRBJ2-5, with TRBD1 identical over 8 bases. Germline assignment: CDR1 SEHNR and CDR2 FQNEAQ (reference sequence). The CDR3 has 14 residues. The ends lost 5 bases at V and 5 bases at J; junction bases unmatched: 7. CDR3 sequence: CASSTQGEEETQYF. CDR3 DNA: TGTGCCAGCAGCACACAGGGGGAGGAGGAGACCCAGTACTTC.

The CDR3 protein is CASSDLGLAGNTDTGELFF. CDR3 nucleotide sequence: TGTGCCAGCAGTGACTTAGGACTAGCGGGAAATACTGACACCGGGGAGCTGTTTTTT. The V call is TRBV2, the J call TRBJ2-2; 12 bases match TRBD2. Germline CDR1 and CDR2: SNHLY and FYNNEI. With 3 bases clipped from V and 3 bases from J, the junction kept 11 bases outside the gene matches. CDR3 size: 19 residues.

This chain links TRBV28 with TRBJ1-3; 7 bases line up with TRBD1. The CDR3 spans 15 residues. The trim removed 6 bases at V and 0 bases at J, leaving 5 bases unmatched. CDR1 is MDHEN, CDR2 SYDVKM, per germline. CDR3 nucleotide sequence: TGTGCCAGCAGGGACAGGTCACACTCTGGAAACACCATATATTTT. Its protein product is CASRDRSHSGNTIYF.

The V call is TRBV18, the J call TRBJ2-7, with TRBD1 matching 9 bases. This CDR3 comprises 16 residues. Germline lookup yields CDR1 KGHSH and CDR2 LQKENI. The V segment lost 0 bases and the J segment 6 bases; nucleotides outside the gene matches: 9. DNA for the CDR3: TGTGCCAGCTCACCACCCGGGACAGGGCGTGGGGGCGAGCAGTACTTC. Translation: CASSPPGTGRGGEQYF.